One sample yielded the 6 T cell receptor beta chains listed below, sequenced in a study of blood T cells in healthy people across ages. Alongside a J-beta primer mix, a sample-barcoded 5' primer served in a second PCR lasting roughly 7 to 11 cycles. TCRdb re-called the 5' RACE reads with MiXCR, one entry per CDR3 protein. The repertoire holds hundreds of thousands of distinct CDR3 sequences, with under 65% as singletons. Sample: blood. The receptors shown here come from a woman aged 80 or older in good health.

DNA of the CDR3: TGTGCCACCAGCAGAGATATAACAGGGGAGGGCTACACCTTC. Translating it yields CATSRDITGEGYTF. The chain combines TRBV15 with TRBJ1-2; the match to TRBD1 covers 7 bases. Germline lookup yields CDR1 LNHNV and CDR2 YYDKDF (reference sequence). The CDR3 sequence is 14 residues long. Unmatched junction bases numbered 6, after V lost 0 bases and J lost 8 bases. The full variable domain, completed using reference TRBV15 and TRBJ1-2, is DAMVIQNPRYQVTQFGKPVTLSCSQTLNHNVMYWYQQKSSQAPKLLFHYYDKDFNNEADTPDNFQSRRPNTSFCFLDIRSPGLGDTAMYLCATSRDITGEGYTFGSGTRLTVV.

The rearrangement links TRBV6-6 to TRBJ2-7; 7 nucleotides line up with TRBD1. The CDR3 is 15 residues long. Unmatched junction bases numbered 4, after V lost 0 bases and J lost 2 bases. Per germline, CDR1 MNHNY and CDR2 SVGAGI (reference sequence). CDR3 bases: TGTGCCAGCAGTTACTCCGGGACAGCACCCTACGAGCAGTACTTC. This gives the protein CASSYSGTAPYEQYF.

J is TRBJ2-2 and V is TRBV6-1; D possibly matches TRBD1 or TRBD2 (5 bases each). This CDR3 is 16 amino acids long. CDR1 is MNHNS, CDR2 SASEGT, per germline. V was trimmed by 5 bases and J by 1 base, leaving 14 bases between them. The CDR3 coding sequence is TGTGCCAGCAGTAGAGACTGGGGACGGAACACCGGGGAGCTGTTTTTT. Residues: CASSRDWGRNTGELFF.

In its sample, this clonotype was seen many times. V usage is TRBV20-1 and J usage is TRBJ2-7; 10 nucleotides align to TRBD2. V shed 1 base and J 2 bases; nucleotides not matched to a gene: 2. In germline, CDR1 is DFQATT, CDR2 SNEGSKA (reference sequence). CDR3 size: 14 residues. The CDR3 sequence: CSARVAGGPYEQYF. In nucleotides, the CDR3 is TGCAGTGCTAGAGTAGCGGGAGGCCCCTACGAGCAGTACTTC.

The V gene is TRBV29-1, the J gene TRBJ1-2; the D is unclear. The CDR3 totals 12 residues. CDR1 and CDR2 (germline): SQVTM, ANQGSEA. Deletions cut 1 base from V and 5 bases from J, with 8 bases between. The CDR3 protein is CSVEVVRYGYTF. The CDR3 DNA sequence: TGCAGCGTTGAAGTGGTCAGATATGGCTACACCTTC.

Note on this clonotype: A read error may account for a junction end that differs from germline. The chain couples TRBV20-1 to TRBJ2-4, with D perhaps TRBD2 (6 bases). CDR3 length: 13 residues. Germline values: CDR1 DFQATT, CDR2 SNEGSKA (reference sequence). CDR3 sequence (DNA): TGCAGTGCAAATGGACGGACTACCTACGAGCAGTACTTT. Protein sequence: CSANGRTTYEQYF.